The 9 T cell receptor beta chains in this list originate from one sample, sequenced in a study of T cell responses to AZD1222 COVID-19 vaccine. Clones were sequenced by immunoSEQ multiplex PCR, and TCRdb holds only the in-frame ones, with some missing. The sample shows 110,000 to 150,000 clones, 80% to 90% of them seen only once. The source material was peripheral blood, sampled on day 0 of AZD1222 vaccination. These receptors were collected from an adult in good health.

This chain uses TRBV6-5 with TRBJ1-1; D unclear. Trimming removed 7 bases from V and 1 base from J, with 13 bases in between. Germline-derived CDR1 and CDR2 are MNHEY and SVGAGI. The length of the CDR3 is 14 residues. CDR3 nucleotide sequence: TGTGCCAGCACCCAAGACGTTAGGAACACTGAAGCTTTCTTT. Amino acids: CASTQDVRNTEAFF.

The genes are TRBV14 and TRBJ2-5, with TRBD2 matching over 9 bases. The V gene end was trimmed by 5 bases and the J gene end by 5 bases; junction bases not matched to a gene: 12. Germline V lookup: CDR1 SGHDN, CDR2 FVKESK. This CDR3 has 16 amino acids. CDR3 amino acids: CASSSVLRGGSETQYF. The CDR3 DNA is TGTGCCAGCAGCTCCGTATTGCGGGGGGGTTCGGAGACCCAGTACTTC.

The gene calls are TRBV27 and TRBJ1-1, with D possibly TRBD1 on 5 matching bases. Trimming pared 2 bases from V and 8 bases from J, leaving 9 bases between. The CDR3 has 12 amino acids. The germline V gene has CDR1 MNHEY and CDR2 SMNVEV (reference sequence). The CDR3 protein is CASSLIGGEAFF. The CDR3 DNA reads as TGTGCCAGCAGTTTAATTGGGGGAGAAGCTTTCTTT.

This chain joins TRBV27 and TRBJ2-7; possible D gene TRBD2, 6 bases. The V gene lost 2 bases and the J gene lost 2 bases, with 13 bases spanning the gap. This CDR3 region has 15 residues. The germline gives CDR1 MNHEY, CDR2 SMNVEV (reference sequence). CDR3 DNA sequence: TGTGCCAGCAGTTTAGGGGGACTTGGTGCCTACGAGCAGTACTTC. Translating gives CASSLGGLGAYEQYF.

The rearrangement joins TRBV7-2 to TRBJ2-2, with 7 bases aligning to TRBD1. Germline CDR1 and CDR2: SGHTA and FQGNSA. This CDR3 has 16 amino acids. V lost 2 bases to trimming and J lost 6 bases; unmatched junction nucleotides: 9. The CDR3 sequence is CASSLWQGVVSGELFF. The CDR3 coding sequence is TGTGCCAGCAGCTTATGGCAGGGGGTGGTCTCCGGGGAGCTGTTTTTT.

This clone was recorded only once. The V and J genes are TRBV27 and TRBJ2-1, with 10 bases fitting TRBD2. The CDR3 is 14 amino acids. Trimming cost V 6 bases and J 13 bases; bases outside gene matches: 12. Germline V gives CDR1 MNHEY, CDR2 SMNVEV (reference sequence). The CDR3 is CASRNVGTSVAQFF. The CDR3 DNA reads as TGTGCCAGCAGAAACGTCGGGACTAGCGTCGCTCAGTTCTTC.

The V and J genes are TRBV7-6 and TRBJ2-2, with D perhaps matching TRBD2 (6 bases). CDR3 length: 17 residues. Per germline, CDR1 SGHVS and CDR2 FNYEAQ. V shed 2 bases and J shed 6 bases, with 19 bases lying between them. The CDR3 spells CASSLKAPRGWAGELFF. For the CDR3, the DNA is TGTGCCAGCAGCTTAAAGGCCCCTCGGGGGTGGGCCGGGGAGCTGTTTTTT.

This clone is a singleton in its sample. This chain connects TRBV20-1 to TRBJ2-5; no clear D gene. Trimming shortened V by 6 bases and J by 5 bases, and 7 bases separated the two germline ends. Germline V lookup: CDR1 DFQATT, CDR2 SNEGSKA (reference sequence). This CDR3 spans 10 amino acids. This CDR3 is CSAGRETQYF. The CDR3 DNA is TGCAGTGCGGGTCGGGAGACCCAGTACTTC.

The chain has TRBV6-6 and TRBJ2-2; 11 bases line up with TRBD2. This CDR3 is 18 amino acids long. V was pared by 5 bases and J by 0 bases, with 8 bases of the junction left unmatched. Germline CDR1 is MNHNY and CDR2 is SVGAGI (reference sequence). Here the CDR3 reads CASSLGLAGLANTGELFF. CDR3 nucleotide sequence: TGTGCCAGCAGTCTCGGACTAGCGGGCCTTGCGAACACCGGGGAGCTGTTTTTT.